This record concerns one T cell receptor (beta chain) sequence. No antigen is known for it. Per-nucleotide qualities are absent, and no much larger clonotype sits a single base away. The cohort consisted of some 730 healthy bone marrow donors. At the time of sampling, every cohort member was nominally healthy, though immune exposures that went unrecorded were likely present. The donor tested CMV seronegative, placing the donor among the 350 or so seronegative members of the cohort. Each donor provided a peripheral blood sample, and peripheral blood mononuclear cells were used for TCR beta sequencing. Genomic DNA extraction from the blood cell samples was performed with the Qiagen DNeasy Blood Extraction Kit. From the cysteine through the phenylalanine, the CDR3 covers 15 amino acids. This entry keeps only the CDR3 DNA: 45 bases, framed from base 1. The germline V end is reduced by 3 bases and the J end by 8 bases; junction bases left unmatched: 7. CDR1 SGHTA and CDR2 FQGNSA are derived from the germline V gene.

This record belongs to a study of cytomegalovirus exposure and HLA in healthy donors (dated by TCRdb to 2016 to 2017). Regarding the study in general: According to an earlier analysis of 587 of the donors, some 170 million T cells yielded 120 million or so unique TCR beta sequences and 276 Gb of sequence data. Of the 350 to 400 genotyped donors, approximately 82% fell in the genetic ancestry cluster associated with self-reported Caucasian donors. Among around 400 genotyped donors of the cohort, an average of approximately 240,000 unique TCR beta nucleotide sequences was sequenced per donor, of which approximately 19% were non-productive. To predict cytomegalovirus infection status, the study combined high-throughput TCR immunosequencing, statistical association of individual TCRs with disease status, and machine learning. A later genetic analysis took genome-wide SNP genotypes for about 55% of the roughly 700 donors and used that subset as a discovery cohort. An earlier analysis of 450 to 750 of the donors used high-throughput TCR beta sequencing to judge whether each TCR beta V gene segment behaved as functional or pseudogenic. Several DR-DQ haplotypes were handled as single units for association and clustering, since linkage in the cohort was strong. A separate validation cohort of approximately 120 different subjects was used in addition to the approximately 700-subject first cohort. Typing coverage differed by locus: A, B, C, DRB1 and DQB1 were typed in about 620-630 donors, DQA1 in around 500, DPA1 in approximately 600, and DPB1 in roughly 470. The later analysis used no new phenotypic data to find candidate immune exposures, relying instead on TCR beta sequences and their occurrence across donors. The study aimed to test whether cataloging public T cell receptors could reveal signatures of past pathogen exposure. Every repertoire in the discovery cohort had been generated on one and the same sequencing platform. Donor age, sex, ethnicity and CMV serostatus were collected together with the repertoire data. Using immunosequencing, the study profiled T cell repertoires from about 650 subjects and related those repertoires to cytomegalovirus serostatus. HLA typing covered class I and class II loci at four-digit resolution. A later analysis re-analyzed previously published TCR beta repertoires from 666 donors and added high-resolution HLA genotyping to study TCR occurrence patterns. Roughly 300 gigabases of sequencing data and approximately 80 million unique TCR sequences were included in an early release covering 550 to 650 HLA-typed donors.

Findings and caveats that apply to the study as a whole: A later analysis found that most CMV-associated TCR beta chains appeared HLA-restricted, with HLA associations seemingly driven largely by CMV exposure. V-gene and J-gene trimming of TCR beta chains was associated with a missense DCLRE1C variant in a later genetic analysis, and the association was replicated in an independent cohort. A later analysis reported that several top co-occurrence clusters appeared linked to parvovirus B19, influenza, CMV and Epstein-Barr virus. The study listed 164 TCR beta chains as associated with cytomegalovirus. Only TCR beta chains were sequenced in this cohort, and the absence of alpha or paired-chain data limited detectable features. A further reported finding was that TCR beta sequences accurately predicted the HLA-A and HLA-B alleles for most subjects in the first cohort. When HLA alleles, especially DR and DQ, strongly co-occurred, TCR associations were difficult to assign to individual alleles. In both the original and validation cohorts, the classifier was reported to diagnose cytomegalovirus status with high specificity and sensitivity. HLA typing was unavailable for some donors at each locus, so association tests used only the typed subset. Correlated functional status among segregating V segments might reflect linkage disequilibrium, but an unknown experimental factor could not be ruled out. Compared with the roughly 700-donor mean, donors in an Asian-associated ancestry cluster had fewer N-insertions in productive TCRs, according to a later genetic analysis. CMV serostatus was the only immune exposure information available for the cohort. Because counts were too low, more than 15 rarely observed V segments, including chromosome 9 orphons, were excluded from the earlier analysis of several hundred of the donors. Compared with equally common non-associated chains, HLA-associated TCR beta chains in a later analysis were more clonally expanded and had lower generation probabilities. Sequencing depth was assumed to be roughly uniform across donors in the presence/absence analyses, though that assumption may not hold. A few of the identified cytomegalovirus-associated TCR beta chains were confirmed in vitro to be specific for cytomegalovirus antigens. A group of highly shared sequence variants was considered likely to be a technical artifact of the sequencing pipeline. The authors suggested that the approach could potentially be extended to other disease states and immunological phenotypes. In an earlier analysis of roughly 560 of the donors, most TCR beta V segments were observed in productive rearrangements about 87% or about 30% of the time, broadly matching IMGT annotations. At a false discovery rate of 0.05, a later analysis linked around 15,000 TCR beta sequences to specific HLA alleles. According to a later analysis, TCR association rates differed among HLA loci, with DRB1 alleles showing the most associated TCRs and HLA-C alleles showing the fewest. Across donors, most TCR sequences were observed very rarely, whereas some public TCRs were present in many individuals. Some IMGT-functional V segments, including TRBV6-2 and TRBV6-3, could not be distinguished by the 87-base-pair reads and were therefore excluded.

Receptor amplification or capture employed the immunoSEQ multiplex PCR assay. For the multiplex PCR, a mixture combining 60 forward primers for TCR Vbeta segments and 13 reverse primers for TCR Jbeta segments was used. Amplification of the CDR3 region of rearranged TCR beta genes was performed with a multiplex PCR assay on genomic DNA. The amplified TCR beta libraries were sequenced on the Illumina HiSeq System as 87-base-pair reads. In the authors' own workflow: In a later analysis, tens of millions of unique TCR beta chains were counted across the approximately 670 repertoires, and approximately 11 million of these chains were shared by at least two donors. Raw reads were error-corrected and collapsed into unique sequences with a nearest-neighbor algorithm that merged closely related sequences to remove PCR and sequencing errors. To assign V, D and J gene segments, CDR3 sequences were aligned to IMGT reference sequences. For a sequence to be retained, a match of at least six nucleotides to both a V gene segment and a J gene segment was required. Rearrangements were classified as productive when the CDR3 lacked stop codons and remained in frame with V and J, and all other rearrangements were classified as non-productive. Following IMGT convention, CDR3 was defined as the stretch from the second conserved V-encoded cysteine up to the conserved J-encoded phenylalanine. The earlier analysis of about 620 of the donors excluded sequences that lacked an unambiguous match to a single V gene segment. In an earlier analysis of approximately 590 of the donors, V segments were called functional above 56.7% productive rearrangements and were called segregating when the between-donor standard deviation exceeded 5%. A statistical classification framework was built for diagnosing cytomegalovirus status from the catalog of TCR beta chain sequences. A later analysis assigned V and J genes by comparing TCR nucleotide sequences with IMGT/GENE-DB human TR gene sequences. In a later analysis, CDR3 sequences and most-parsimonious VDJ recombination scenarios were assigned using the TCRdist pipeline. In a later analysis, each TCR beta chain was defined by its CDR3 amino acid sequence together with its V-gene family, and reads lacking a unique V-gene family were excluded. To address suspected cross-contamination and a sequencing artifact, a later analysis removed under 600 highly shared, low-generation-probability nucleotide sequences. In a later analysis, a clonal expansion index for each public chain was calculated from normalized within-repertoire ranks of inferred template counts. In a later analysis, generation probabilities were computed with a VDJ recombination model fitted to out-of-frame rearrangements, and the resulting probabilities were checked against IGoR. Hypergeometric tests were used in a later analysis to score TCR-TCR, TCR-HLA and TCR-CMV co-occurrence, with a repertoire-size bias correction applied to the TCR pairs. False discovery rates were estimated in a later analysis by permuting HLA or CMV assignments 20 times. In a later analysis, co-occurring TCRs were grouped using DBSCAN, with TCRdist sequence similarity added in when clustering inside HLA-allele-positive subsets. Repertoires with fewer than 30,000 or more than 120,000 public chains were left out of co-occurrence clustering, as were four to six repertoires with anomalous nucleotide sharing. TCRdb took over this immuneACCESS table, retaining in-frame rearrangements with V and J assigned. Such tables are incomplete; in checked studies, under half of the missing clones stem from an unresolved V gene, and the remainder is unexplained. Clone size and V and J calls were adopted from that table, with D and trimming inferred from the DNA. Within this sample are 77,000 or so clones, with about 79% of them counted one time only. In total, the top ten clones hold less than 2% of the sample.

The chain couples TRBV7-2 to TRBJ2-1, with TRBD2 matching 10 junction bases. Sequences were obtained from PBMCs. The receptor was derived from a middle-aged man in good health and CMV-seronegative. The CDR3 is CASSFLAGVGDEQFF. In nucleotide form, the sequence is TGTGCCAGCAGCTTCCTAGCGGGAGTAGGTGATGAGCAGTTCTTC.